This T cell receptor (beta chain) was captured in a study of patients and donors after allogeneic stem cell transplantation. The germline gives CDR1 KGHDR, CDR2 SFDVKD. With 6 bases removed from V and 2 bases from J, the gap between germline ends came to 9 bases. The CDR3 is made up of 13 amino acids. TCRdb fed the RT-PCR reads into MiXCR, producing one record per CDR3 protein. The table shows 15,000 or so distinct CDR3 sequences, with around 29% occurring only once. This TCR derives from a human donor who was either an allogeneic HSCT recipient or a stem cell or donor lymphocyte infusion donor (not recorded which). It is not recorded whose cells these are; they may come from a transplant donor. V is TRBV24-1 and J is TRBJ1-2; weak D call: TRBD1 (5 bases). Sequencing was done on a sample of blood, either unsorted or a sorted T cell fraction (not recorded which). CDR3 residues: CATSTRGNYGYTF. The CDR3 coding sequence is TGTGCCACCAGTACCCGGGGGAACTATGGCTACACCTTC.